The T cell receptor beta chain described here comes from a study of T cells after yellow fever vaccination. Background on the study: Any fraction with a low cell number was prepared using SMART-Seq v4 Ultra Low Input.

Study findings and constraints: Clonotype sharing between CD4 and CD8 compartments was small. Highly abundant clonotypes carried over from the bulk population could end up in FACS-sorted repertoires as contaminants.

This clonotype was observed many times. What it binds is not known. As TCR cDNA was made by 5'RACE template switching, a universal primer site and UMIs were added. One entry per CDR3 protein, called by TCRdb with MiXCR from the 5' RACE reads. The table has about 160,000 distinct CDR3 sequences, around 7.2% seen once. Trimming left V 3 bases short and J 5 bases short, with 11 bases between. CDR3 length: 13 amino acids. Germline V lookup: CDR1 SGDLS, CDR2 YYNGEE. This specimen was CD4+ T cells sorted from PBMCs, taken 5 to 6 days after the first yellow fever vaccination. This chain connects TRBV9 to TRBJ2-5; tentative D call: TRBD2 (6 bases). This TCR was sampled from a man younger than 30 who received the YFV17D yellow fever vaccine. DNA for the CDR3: TGTGCCAGCAGCGCGCCAGGAGGGGAGACCCAGTACTTC. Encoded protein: CASSAPGGETQYF.